The source of this T cell receptor beta chain is a study of cytomegalovirus exposure and HLA in healthy donors. A multiplex PCR was run with 60 Vbeta primers and 13 Jbeta primers. The repertoire was sequenced with immunoSEQ multiplex PCR; TCRdb's copy has only in-frame clones and lacks some. The table has around 150,000 clones, roughly 78% seen once. Study-wide points: A later analysis associated around 17,000 TCR beta sequences with HLA alleles at a 0.05 false discovery rate.

As for this clone: Its matching antigen is unknown.

Sequencing was carried out using PBMCs. This clonotype was sampled from a man aged 40-49 years in good health and CMV-seronegative.

The CDR3 DNA reads TGTGCCAGCAGCTTTGCAGGGGGCTCCTACGAGCAGTACTTC. Its translation is CASSFAGGSYEQYF. The chain carries TRBV5-5 and TRBJ2-5, with 7 bases matching TRBD1. The better agreement between TRBJ2-7 and the DNA end casts doubt on the J call. The CDR3 loop spans 14 amino acids. Germline CDR1 SGHKS, CDR2 YYEKEE (reference sequence).